The clone carrying this T cell receptor (beta chain) was counted a single time. Its antigen remains unidentified. No infections or other immune events were documented during collection. The table came from immunoSEQ multiplex PCR; TCRdb's copy has only in-frame clones and leaves some out. The sample consists of approximately 80,000 clones, about 83% of them appearing once. The entry originates in a study of identifying expanded T cells in peripheral blood. Study conclusions and caveats: Differentially abundant clones: roughly 1.2 between replicates, 15 to 17 at roughly 13 days, 19 to 20 at four. Clone count variance between approximately two-week samples rose with total template count.

This CDR3 has 12 amino acids. Germline V gives CDR1 LNHDA, CDR2 SQIVND (reference sequence). V lost 9 bases, J lost 6 bases, and 5 bases stayed unmatched. The sequencing sample was made of blood. The clonotype comes from a person aged 18-70 years in good health. This rearrangement joins TRBV19 to TRBJ2-3, with 8 positions matching TRBD2. Here the CDR3 reads CASGRASDTQYF. The CDR3 coding sequence is TGTGCCAGCGGGAGGGCATCCGATACGCAGTATTTT.